The entry below describes one TCR beta chain. What it binds is not known. The authors prepared the TCRbeta library with unique molecular identifiers. TCRdb ran MiXCR on the PCR reads and lists one entry per CDR3 protein. Here the sample spans roughly 400,000 distinct CDR3 sequences, 43% being singletons. This record comes from a study of T-cell reconstitution after alpha-beta-depleted transplantation in children. Overall study results and limits: Newly generated T cells supplied most T-cell counts and diversity one year post-transplant.

This specimen was PBMCs, taken before TCRalphabeta/CD19-depleted stem cell transplant. The source is a girl aged 2 to 9 with aplastic anemia, due to receive a stem cell transplant.

The CDR3 loop reads CASSLNRGHGYTF. In nucleotides, the CDR3 is TGTGCCAGCAGTTTAAACAGGGGGCATGGCTACACCTTC. V gene TRBV27 combines with J gene TRBJ1-2; 9 bases map to TRBD1. CDR1 is MNHEY and CDR2 is SMNVEV in the germline V gene (reference sequence). This CDR3 has 13 amino acids. Trimming removed 2 bases from V and 6 bases from J; junction bases left unmatched: 1.